A selection of T cell receptor beta chains follows, all from one sample in a study of blood T cell repertoires in COVID-19. The protocol was immunoSEQ multiplex PCR, while the TCRdb copy is restricted to in-frame clones and leaves out a portion. This sample yields 250,000 to 300,000 clones, of which roughly 90% are seen a single time; roughly 1.1% belongs to the top ten. The sample taken for sequencing was PBMCs or T cells enriched from blood (not recorded which). Source of these receptors: a woman in her twenties or thirties who had recovered from COVID-19. Each CDR3 is given with its conserved first and last residue. A D gene is named only where the DNA matches it firmly. Only some rows state a clone size, as once, few, many or a class for expanded clones.

J	length	D	size	V	DNA	CDR3
TRBJ2-1	15	TRBD1	NA	TRBV15	TGTGCCACCAGCAGCTACACAGGGGAAAATCATGAGCAGTTCTTC	CATSSYTGENHEQFF
TRBJ1-2	14	NA	NA	TRBV3-1/TRBV3-2	TGTGCCAGCAGCCAAGGAGGTAGGGAGTACGGCTACACCTTC	CASSQGGREYGYTF
TRBJ1-5	14	NA	NA	TRBV2	TGTGCCAGCAGTGAAATTACAGTGTGGCAGCCCCAGCATTTT	CASSEITVWQPQHF
TRBJ2-7	14	TRBD1	NA	TRBV27	TGTGCCAGCAGGGGGGGCGGGACAGGCTACGAGCAGTACTTC	CASRGGGTGYEQYF
TRBJ2-5	13	TRBD1	NA	TRBV7-9	TGTGCCAGCAGCTTAACAGGGGGAGAGACCCAGTACTTC	CASSLTGGETQYF
TRBJ2-7	14	TRBD2	NA	TRBV7-9	TGTGCCAGCAGCACCGTAGCGGGGTCCTACGAGCAGTACTTC	CASSTVAGSYEQYF
TRBJ1-4	13	NA	NA	TRBV30	TGTGCCTGGAGTGTAATTCGAGGTGAAAAACTGTTTTTT	CAWSVIRGEKLFF
TRBJ2-1	12	TRBD2	NA	TRBV5-1	TGCGCCAGCACCTCGGGGGGGAATGAGCAGTTCTTC	CASTSGGNEQFF
TRBJ1-4	15	NA	NA	TRBV5-5	TGTGCCAGCAGCTCCCTGCCTACAACTAATGAAAAACTGTTTTTT	CASSSLPTTNEKLFF
TRBJ1-1	13	NA	once	TRBV19	TGTGCCAGTAGTTCCAGGGAGAACACTGAAGCTTTCTTT	CASSSRENTEAFF
TRBJ2-7	16	NA	NA	TRBV28	TGTGCCAGCAGTTACCTAGACACCGGGAGCTCCTACGAGCAGTACTTC	CASSYLDTGSSYEQYF
TRBJ2-3	16	TRBD2	NA	TRBV7-2	TGTGCCAGCAGCTCTATAGCGGGAGGTTCCACAGATACGCAGTATTTT	CASSSIAGGSTDTQYF
TRBJ2-5	15	TRBD1	NA	TRBV5-1	TGCGCCAGCAGCTTACTGGACAGGCTCCAAGAGACCCAGTACTTC	CASSLLDRLQETQYF
TRBJ1-2	13	TRBD1	NA	TRBV19	TGTGCCAGTAGTAAAACAGGGGCCTATGGCTACACCTTC	CASSKTGAYGYTF
TRBJ1-4	16	NA	few	TRBV2	TGTGCCAGCAGTGAGAGACGGGCGACAGTCGTGGGGAAACTGTTTTTT	CASSERRATVVGKLFF
TRBJ1-2	17	NA	NA	TRBV5-8	TGTGCCAGCAGCTTGGGGACGACGGGGGGCACTAACTATGGCTACACCTTC	CASSLGTTGGTNYGYTF
TRBJ1-2	14	NA	NA	TRBV6-6	NA	CASSSSDRKNGYTF